This TCR beta chain was sequenced for a study of cytomegalovirus exposure and HLA in healthy donors (dated by TCRdb to between 2016 and 2019). Notes on the research overall: An earlier analysis of 587 of the donors reported roughly 270 Gb of sequence data and roughly 100 million unique TCR beta sequences from 150 million to 200 million T cells. Typing coverage varied by locus: roughly 629-630 donors for A, B, C, DRB1 and DQB1; roughly 510 for DQA1; approximately 610 for DPA1; fewer than 480 for DPB1. The genetic ancestry cluster associated with self-reported Caucasian donors included roughly four fifths of the roughly 360 genotyped donors. A separate validation cohort of roughly 130 different subjects was used in addition to the roughly 620-subject first cohort. Alongside the repertoire data, information on donor age, sex, ethnicity and CMV serostatus was compiled. An early release covering 550 to 650 HLA-typed donors comprised 300 to 350 gigabases of sequencing data and 85 million or so unique TCR sequences. The aim of the study was to test whether cataloging public T cell receptors could identify signatures of past pathogen exposure. Rather than using new phenotypic data, the later analysis identified candidate immune exposures from TCR beta sequences and from how often those sequences occurred across donors. A later analysis re-examined previously published TCR beta repertoires from about 670 donors and added high-resolution HLA genotyping to investigate patterns of TCR occurrence. A few DR-DQ haplotypes were treated as single units for association and clustering because of strong linkage in the cohort. To predict cytomegalovirus infection status, the study combined high-throughput TCR immunosequencing, statistical association of individual TCRs with disease status, and machine learning. Every repertoire in the discovery cohort had been generated on one and the same sequencing platform. Genome-wide SNP genotypes for about 65% of the roughly 700 donors were used in a later genetic analysis, which treated that subset as a discovery cohort. On average, roughly 250,000 unique TCR beta nucleotide sequences were sequenced per donor among roughly 430 genotyped donors of the cohort, with roughly 18% of those sequences being non-productive. The study used immunosequencing to profile the T cell repertoires of approximately 690 subjects and linked those repertoires to cytomegalovirus serostatus. HLA typing included class I and class II loci at four-digit resolution. In an earlier analysis of roughly 600 of the donors, high-throughput TCR beta sequencing was used to judge whether each TCR beta V gene segment behaved as functional or pseudogenic.

Overall study results and their limits: Broadly in line with IMGT annotations, most TCR beta V segments showed up in productive rearrangements about 90% or about 30% of the time in an earlier analysis of approximately 640 of the donors. A few of the identified cytomegalovirus-associated TCR beta chains were confirmed in vitro to be specific for cytomegalovirus antigens. A further reported finding was that TCR beta sequences accurately predicted the HLA-A and HLA-B alleles for most subjects in the first cohort. A group of highly shared sequence variants was considered likely to be a technical artifact of the sequencing pipeline. In a later analysis, several top co-occurrence clusters were reported to appear linked to parvovirus B19, influenza, CMV and Epstein-Barr virus. Compared with equally common non-associated chains, HLA-associated TCR beta chains in a later analysis were more clonally expanded and had lower generation probabilities. Across donors, most TCR sequences were observed very rarely, whereas some public TCRs were present in many individuals. CMV serostatus was the only immune exposure information available for the cohort. Linkage disequilibrium might explain the correlated functional status among segregating V segments, but an unknown experimental factor could not be excluded. Because counts were too low, more than 15 rarely observed V segments, including chromosome 9 orphons, were excluded from the earlier analysis of about 500 of the donors. The presence/absence analyses assumed that sequencing depth was roughly uniform across donors, and that assumption may not be true. In a later genetic analysis, a missense DCLRE1C variant was associated with V-gene and J-gene trimming of TCR beta chains, and the association was replicated in an independent cohort. Some IMGT-functional V segments, including TRBV6-2 and TRBV6-3, could not be distinguished by the 87-base-pair reads and were therefore excluded. When HLA alleles, especially DR and DQ, strongly co-occurred, attributing TCR associations to individual alleles was difficult. In a later genetic analysis, fewer N-insertions in productive TCRs were reported among donors in an Asian-associated ancestry cluster than the roughly 670-donor mean. In the study, some 160 TCR beta chains were listed as associated with cytomegalovirus. In a later analysis, 16,951 TCR beta sequences were associated with specific HLA alleles at a false discovery rate of 0.05. According to a later analysis, most CMV-associated TCR beta chains appeared to be HLA-restricted, and the HLA associations seemed to be driven largely by CMV exposure. Because some donors lacked HLA typing at each locus, the association tests relied only on the typed subset. In a later analysis, TCR association rates were found to vary across HLA loci, with the most associated TCRs seen for DRB1 alleles and the fewest for HLA-C alleles. Only TCR beta chains were sequenced in this cohort, and the absence of alpha or paired-chain data limited detectable features. It was suggested by the authors that the approach could potentially be generalized to other disease states and immunological phenotypes. In both the original and validation cohorts, the classifier was reported to diagnose cytomegalovirus status with high specificity and sensitivity.

The cohort was made up of 666 healthy bone marrow donors. At the time of sampling, all cohort members were nominally healthy, though unrecorded immune exposures were likely present. The donor was CMV seronegative and was included in the group of hundreds of seronegative cohort members. A peripheral blood sample was collected from each donor, and TCR beta sequencing was performed on peripheral blood mononuclear cells. The Qiagen DNeasy Blood Extraction Kit was used to extract genomic DNA from the blood cell samples. Remarks on this clone: Its antigen is unknown. Base qualities are not provided; no much larger clone lies one nucleotide away.

The CDR3 runs 17 amino acids, cysteine and phenylalanine included. The entry retains the CDR3 DNA only, 51 bases that are in frame from base 1. CDR1 and CDR2, per the germline V gene, are SGHDN and FVKESK. V ends up 3 bases short and J 2 bases short, with an unmatched junction base count of 11. The library was produced with the immunoSEQ multiplex PCR assay. A mixture of 60 forward primers for TCR Vbeta segments and 13 reverse primers for TCR Jbeta segments was used in the multiplex PCR. Amplification of the CDR3 region of rearranged TCR beta genes was performed with a multiplex PCR assay on genomic DNA. The amplified TCR beta libraries were sequenced on the Illumina HiSeq System as 87-base-pair reads. As for the authors' bioinformatics: A later analysis tallied 75 million to 95 million unique TCR beta chains across the 666 repertoires, and some 10 million of those chains were shared by two or more donors. A nearest-neighbor algorithm error-corrected the raw reads and collapsed the reads into unique sequences, merging closely related sequences to remove PCR and sequencing errors. To assign V, D and J gene segments, CDR3 sequences were aligned to IMGT reference sequences. Each retained sequence needed at least a six-nucleotide match to both a V gene segment and a J gene segment. A rearrangement counted as productive if the CDR3 had no stop codons and remained in frame with V and J, and every other rearrangement counted as non-productive. CDR3 was defined according to IMGT convention as the region running from the second conserved V-encoded cysteine to the conserved J-encoded phenylalanine. The earlier analysis of 500 to 600 of the donors excluded sequences that lacked an unambiguous match to a single V gene segment. In an earlier analysis of approximately 550 of the donors, V segments were called functional above 56.7% productive rearrangements and were called segregating when the between-donor standard deviation exceeded 5%. A statistical classification framework was built for diagnosing cytomegalovirus status from the catalog of TCR beta chain sequences. A later analysis assigned V and J genes by comparing TCR nucleotide sequences with IMGT/GENE-DB human TR gene sequences. In a later analysis, CDR3 sequences and most-parsimonious VDJ recombination scenarios were assigned using the TCRdist pipeline. A later analysis defined each TCR beta chain by its CDR3 amino acid sequence plus V-gene family, and excluded reads lacking a unique V-gene family. To address suspected cross-contamination and a sequencing artifact, a later analysis removed roughly 580 highly shared, low-generation-probability nucleotide sequences. A later analysis calculated a clonal expansion index for each public chain from normalized within-repertoire ranks of inferred template counts. Generation probabilities in a later analysis came from a VDJ recombination model fitted to out-of-frame rearrangements, and those results were checked against IGoR. In a later analysis, TCR-TCR, TCR-HLA and TCR-CMV co-occurrence was scored with hypergeometric tests, and a repertoire-size bias correction was applied to TCR pairs. False discovery rates were estimated in a later analysis by permuting HLA or CMV assignments 20 times. A later analysis grouped co-occurring TCRs with DBSCAN, adding TCRdist sequence similarity when clustering within HLA-allele-positive subsets. For co-occurrence clustering, repertoires with fewer than 30,000 or more than 120,000 public chains were excluded, along with five repertoires with anomalous nucleotide sharing. TCRdb retrieved this table from immuneACCESS and kept in-frame rearrangements only. Not all clones are present; in checked studies, unresolved V genes account for under half, and no reason is known for the remainder. The V and J calls and clone size come from that table; D and trimming were worked out from the DNA. Within this sample are more than 100,000 clones, with 60% to 80% of them counted one time only. Clones ranked in the top ten supply over 0.9% of the sample.

The clonotype was recovered from a woman aged 60-75 years in good health and CMV-seronegative. The sequence is built from TRBV14 and TRBJ2-7, and 9 bases in between align with TRBD1. The sequencing input was PBMCs. The encoded CDR3 is CASSQDFRDRATYEQYF. In nucleotides, the sequence is TGTGCCAGCAGCCAGGACTTCCGGGACAGGGCGACCTACGAGCAGTACTTC.